Below are 28 T cell receptor beta chains sequenced from a single sample in a study of shared clonotypes between healthy human individuals. Measured with immunoSEQ multiplex PCR; TCRdb has only the in-frame clones, and not every one. The sample shows around 2,000,000 clones, 85% to 95% of them seen only once. Naive CD8 cells were CD45RO-negative, positively selected for CCR7, excluding terminally differentiated effector memory CD45RA+ cells. The specimen was naive CD8+ T cells from PBMCs. All receptors come from a man aged 18-30 years in good health. Some clones in this sample may be carry-over from other donors' samples.

The chain carries TRBV28 and TRBJ1-1; 8 positions agree with TRBD1. The CDR3 consists of 16 residues. Trimming cost V 2 bases and J 5 bases; bases outside gene matches: 10. CDR1 MDHEN and CDR2 SYDVKM come from the germline V gene. The CDR3 region has the DNA TGTGCCAGCAGTTTAGACCAGGGGGCACTCGGGACTGAAGCTTTCTTT. It translates to CASSLDQGALGTEAFF.

In its sample, this clone was seen once. This sequence joins TRBV6-1 and TRBJ2-7, with TRBD2 identical over 9 bases. Per germline, CDR1 MNHNS and CDR2 SASEGT. The CDR3 length is 14 residues. V lost 7 bases, J lost 5 bases, and 9 bases stayed unmatched. CDR3 loop: CASMAGGYFNEQYF. The CDR3, as DNA: TGTGCCAGCATGGCGGGAGGGTATTTCAACGAGCAGTACTTC.

The chain couples TRBV7-9 to TRBJ2-3, with 12 bases fitting TRBD2. In germline, CDR1 is SEHNR, CDR2 FQNEAQ (reference sequence). The CDR3 covers 16 residues. Trimming took 4 bases from V and 4 from J; bases not matched to a gene: 6. CDR3 nucleotides: TGTGCCAGCAGCTCCCCTAGCGGGAGGGAGGCAGATACGCAGTATTTT. This codes for CASSSPSGREADTQYF.

Details on this clone: The sample carries other DNA sequences with the same CDR3. This chain links TRBV29-1 with TRBJ2-7; D gene unclear. Germline V gives CDR1 SQVTM, CDR2 ANQGSEA. CDR3 length: 11 residues. The V and J ends lost 6 bases and 0 bases respectively, with 6 bases between them. The CDR3 nucleotides are TGCAGCGTGCGGAGCTCCTACGAGCAGTACTTC. Protein product: CSVRSSYEQYF.

The gene calls are TRBV10-3 and TRBJ2-1, with 8 bases identical to TRBD2. The length of the CDR3 is 13 residues. From germline, CDR1 is ENHRY and CDR2 SYGVKD. Trimming cost V 8 bases and J 8 bases; bases outside gene matches: 8. The CDR3 here is CAIGREAGDEQFF. In nucleotides, the CDR3 is TGTGCCATCGGGCGGGAGGCCGGCGATGAGCAGTTCTTC.

The rearrangement joins TRBV7-3 to TRBJ1-4; weak D call: TRBD1 (6 bases). From germline, CDR1 is SGHTA and CDR2 FQGTGA. V lost 7 bases to trimming and J lost 6 bases, with 12 bases between them. The CDR3 consists of 13 residues. CDR3 protein: CASKAGGDEKLFF. The CDR3 DNA reads TGTGCCAGCAAGGCGGGGGGCGATGAAAAACTGTTTTTT.

The chain has TRBV27 and TRBJ2-2; D gene uncertain. The V gene lost 2 bases and the J gene lost 5 bases, with 6 bases spanning the gap. Germline V gene data show CDR1 as MNHEY and CDR2 as SMNVEV (reference sequence). CDR3 size: 13 residues. The CDR3 spells CASSLVRTGELFF. CDR3 bases: TGTGCCAGCAGTTTAGTTAGGACCGGGGAGCTGTTTTTT.

On this clone: Other DNA sequences within the sample encode an identical CDR3. The chain uses TRBV6-1 and TRBJ2-7; D is ambiguous. From germline, CDR1 is MNHNS and CDR2 SASEGT. V lost 3 bases, J lost 0 bases, and 6 bases lay in between. This CDR3 is 13 amino acids long. Written as DNA, the CDR3 is TGTGCCAGCAGTGAGCGCAACTCCTACGAGCAGTACTTC. Its translation is CASSERNSYEQYF.

The chain couples TRBV4-1 to TRBJ2-1, with 10 bases fitting TRBD2. With V trimmed by 0 bases and J by 4 bases, 9 bases remained unmatched. Germline CDR1 is MGHRA and CDR2 is YSYEKL. The CDR3 length is 18 residues. CDR3 amino acids: CASSQDFWRTSGYNEQFF. CDR3 in DNA: TGCGCCAGCAGCCAAGATTTTTGGCGGACTAGCGGATACAATGAGCAGTTCTTC.

This chain uses TRBV28 with TRBJ2-7, with 9 nucleotides matching TRBD1. Germline V gene sequence: CDR1 MDHEN, CDR2 SYDVKM. The junction had 9 bases not matched to a gene; V was cut back by 6 bases and J by 3 bases. The CDR3 loop spans 15 amino acids. The CDR3, as DNA: TGTGCCAGCAGCTCACGGGACAGGGTGTTCTACGAGCAGTACTTC. Translation gives CASSSRDRVFYEQYF. Looking up the rest from reference TRBV28 and TRBJ2-7 gives the full variable domain: DVKVTQSSRYLVKRTGEKVFLECVQDMDHENMFWYRQDPGLGLRLIYFSYDVKMKEKGDIPEGYSVSREKKERFSLILESASTNQTSMYLCASSSRDRVFYEQYFGPGTRLTVT.

This clone was recorded once. V and J are TRBV7-9 and TRBJ1-2; D possibly corresponds to TRBD1 (6 bases). CDR3 size: 15 residues. Per germline, CDR1 SEHNR and CDR2 FQNEAQ (reference sequence). Trimming shortened V by 1 base and J by 3 bases, and 12 bases separated the two germline ends. CDR3 coding DNA: TGTGCCAGCAGCTTAGGGGGGCGGTCCTACTATGGCTACACCTTC. It translates to CASSLGGRSYYGYTF.

This chain joins TRBV28 and TRBJ2-1, with D perhaps matching TRBD1 (6 bases). Germline V gene lookup returns CDR1 MDHEN and CDR2 SYDVKM. V lost 8 bases to trimming and J lost 8 bases, with 31 bases between them. The CDR3 loop spans 18 amino acids. The CDR3 nucleotides read TGTGCCAGCCTACCCCCGGACAGACCGAGTGATAAGAGATATGAGCAGTTCTTC. Its translation is CASLPPDRPSDKRYEQFF.

J is TRBJ2-1 and V is TRBV4-1; D unclear. Trimming removed 0 bases at V and 6 bases at J, with 12 bases between. CDR1 and CDR2 from the germline V gene are MGHRA and YSYEKL. The CDR3 length is 15 residues. The CDR3 nucleotides read TGCGCCAGCAGCCAAGATAAATGGGTAGGCAATGAGCAGTTCTTC. Translated: CASSQDKWVGNEQFF.

The chain joins TRBV25-1 to TRBJ1-1; tentative D call: TRBD1 (5 bases). CDR1 is MGHDK, CDR2 SYGVNS, per germline. The ends were cut back, 3 bases at V and 0 bases at J, with 20 bases in the middle. CDR3 length equals 18 residues. CDR3: CASSDGRPGRKLNTEAFF. The CDR3, as DNA: TGTGCCAGCAGTGACGGCAGGCCGGGGCGTAAATTGAACACTGAAGCTTTCTTT.

The rearrangement joins TRBV5-6 to TRBJ2-7; D tentatively fits TRBD1 or TRBD2 (6 bases each). Germline-derived CDR1 and CDR2 are SGHDT and YYEEEE. This CDR3 is built from 14 residues. V was shortened by 7 bases and J by 5 bases, with 19 bases between the two germline ends. The CDR3 spells CASCPGGVGNEQYF. The CDR3 DNA sequence: TGTGCCAGCTGCCCCGGGGGCGTCGGAAACGAGCAGTACTTC.

The genes are TRBV18 and TRBJ2-1; 12 bases match TRBD2. This CDR3 region has 16 residues. Trimming removed 6 bases from V and 0 bases from J; junction bases left unmatched: 3. Per germline, CDR1 KGHSH and CDR2 LQKENI. The CDR3 bases are TGTGCCAGCTCTCTAGCGGGAGGGCCCTCCTACAATGAGCAGTTCTTC. Translation: CASSLAGGPSYNEQFF. The variable domain in full, with the rest retrieved from reference TRBV18 and TRBJ2-1, is NAGVMQNPRHLVRRRGQEARLRCSPMKGHSHVYWYRQLPEEGLKFMVYLQKENIIDESGMPKERFSAEFPKEGPSILRIQQVVRGDSAAYFCASSLAGGPSYNEQFFGPGTRLTVL.

This clone has a handful of counts. The CDR3 loop is CAWGGSTEAFF. Here the CDR3 DNA reads TGTGCCTGGGGGGGGAGCACTGAAGCTTTCTTT. The chain links TRBV30 to TRBJ1-1; the D gene is possibly TRBD1 (5 bases). From germline, CDR1 is GTSNPN and CDR2 SVGIG (reference sequence). This CDR3 contains 11 residues. The germline V and J ends were trimmed by 5 bases and 4 bases, with 8 bases remaining between them.

This clone is a singleton in its sample. The chain is built from TRBV19 and TRBJ1-2, with 8 bases lining up with TRBD1. The CDR3 sequence is 18 residues long. CDR1 and CDR2 from the germline V gene are LNHDA and SQIVND (reference sequence). Losses at the gene ends were 1 base for V and 4 bases for J; bases not matched to a gene: 14. CDR3 sequence reads: CASSIGPAEAGGGYGYTF. Here the CDR3 DNA reads TGTGCCAGTAGTATAGGCCCCGCCGAGGCAGGGGGCGGCTATGGCTACACCTTC.

The chain employs TRBV2 and TRBJ2-7; no firm D call. V was cut by 3 bases and J by 2 bases, with 11 bases left in between. Germline V gene sequence: CDR1 SNHLY, CDR2 FYNNEI. The CDR3 consists of 14 residues. The CDR3 loop is CASSDGLQPYEQYF. CDR3 nucleotides: TGTGCCAGCAGTGATGGGCTGCAACCCTACGAGCAGTACTTC.

This chain connects TRBV7-9 to TRBJ2-7, with D perhaps TRBD2 (6 bases). Germline V gene data show CDR1 as SEHNR and CDR2 as FQNEAQ (reference sequence). The CDR3 extends over 14 amino acids. V was trimmed by 4 bases and J by 1 base, leaving 11 bases between them. The CDR3 region is CASSWAGTSYEQYF. The CDR3 bases are TGTGCCAGCAGCTGGGCCGGGACTTCCTACGAGCAGTACTTC.

The J gene is TRBJ2-7, the V gene TRBV5-1; 8 nucleotides match TRBD2. Germline CDR1 SGHRS, CDR2 YFSETQ. There are 13 residues in the CDR3. V trimming: 5 bases; J trimming: 3 bases; junction bases outside the gene matches: 4. CDR3: CASRLAVRYEQYF. DNA of the CDR3: TGCGCCAGCAGACTAGCGGTCCGCTACGAGCAGTACTTC.

The gene calls are TRBV6-1 and TRBJ2-7; no definite D call. CDR1 is MNHNS, CDR2 SASEGT, per germline. This CDR3 is built from 13 residues. Deletions cut 4 bases from V and 3 bases from J, with 10 bases between. The CDR3: CASSALIGYEQYF. CDR3 DNA: TGTGCCAGCAGTGCCCTCATAGGCTACGAGCAGTACTTC.

The gene calls are TRBV19 and TRBJ1-5; D perhaps matches TRBD1 (5 bases). V was shortened by 5 bases and J by 6 bases, with 23 bases between the two germline ends. Germline lookup yields CDR1 LNHDA and CDR2 SQIVND (reference sequence). This CDR3 has 17 amino acids. The CDR3 DNA is TGTGCCAGTAGTCCCTCTCAGGGCTTAGGTCCCTTTCAGCCCCAGCATTTT. Protein sequence: CASSPSQGLGPFQPQHF.

Concerning this clone: Within the sample, other DNA sequences also encode this same CDR3. J is TRBJ2-3 and V is TRBV27; D might be TRBD2 (6 bases). Trimming left V 6 bases short and J 5 bases short, with 9 bases between. The CDR3 is made up of 12 amino acids. CDR1 MNHEY and CDR2 SMNVEV come from the germline V gene (reference sequence). Here the CDR3 reads CASSFGGDTQYF. CDR3 bases: TGTGCCAGCAGCTTCGGGGGAGATACGCAGTATTTT.

CDR3 in amino acids: CASSGSRDSPYEQYF. CDR3 sequence (DNA): TGTGCCAGCAGCGGGTCCCGGGACAGCCCCTACGAGCAGTACTTC. This chain joins TRBV7-8 and TRBJ2-7, with 7 positions matching TRBD1. The CDR3 has 15 residues. Germline CDR1 is SGHVS and CDR2 is FQNEAQ. V trimming: 5 bases; J trimming: 2 bases; junction bases outside the gene matches: 9.

This chain connects TRBV5-6 to TRBJ2-1; 7 bases are a match to TRBD2. J was trimmed by 5 bases and V by 1 base; bases with no gene match: 3. This CDR3 has 14 residues. CDR1 and CDR2 from the germline V gene are SGHDT and YYEEEE. DNA of the CDR3: TGTGCCAGCAGCTTGTGGCTAGCGGACAATGAGCAGTTCTTC. Translating gives CASSLWLADNEQFF.

This clone has only one observation. CDR3 DNA sequence: TGCAGTGCCCACGGTGGCGGCGGTCCGTTCTTC. Protein: CSAHGGGGPFF. The chain has TRBV20-1 and TRBJ2-1; no definite D call. Germline V lookup: CDR1 DFQATT, CDR2 SNEGSKA (reference sequence). This CDR3 region has 11 residues. V shed 6 bases and J shed 15 bases, with 18 bases lying between them.

The chain links TRBV4-1 to TRBJ1-1; 7 bases align to TRBD1. The CDR3 runs to 12 residues. CDR1 MGHRA and CDR2 YSYEKL come from the germline V gene. With 5 bases clipped from V and 10 bases from J, the junction kept 7 bases outside the gene matches. DNA for the CDR3: TGCGCCAGCAGCACAGGGGAGAAGGGAGCTTTCTTT. Translation gives CASSTGEKGAFF.